This T cell receptor beta chain was found in a study of shared clonotypes between healthy human individuals. Study-level findings and limits: When naive CD4 clonotypes were compared across a few donors, about 5% were shared. Non-shared clonotypes were found to have lower generation probabilities than the clonotypes that were shared by all four of the sorted-subset donors.

This CDR3 contains 18 residues. The V segment lost 0 bases and the J segment 5 bases; nucleotides outside the gene matches: 10. Germline V gene lookup returns CDR1 LGHNA and CDR2 YSLEER. CD45RO-negative cells were positively selected for CCR7, leaving out terminally differentiated effector memory CD45RA+ cells. Profiled with immunoSEQ multiplex PCR; TCRdb holds only in-frame clones, not every one. Among fewer than 800,000 clones, 90% to 95% were seen once, and the ten largest hold nearly 25%. This clone was detected once. Antigen: not known. The sample consisted of naive CD8+ T cells sorted from blood. The origin of this receptor is a man aged 25 to 40 in good health. This sequence joins TRBV4-3 and TRBJ2-1, with 10 positions matching TRBD2. The CDR3 sequence is CASSQDRPGTSADNEQFF. CDR3 sequence (DNA): TGCGCCAGCAGCCAAGATCGCCCCGGGACTAGCGCCGACAATGAGCAGTTCTTC.